These T cell receptor beta chains were read from a single sample in a study of CD8+ T cells in alopecia areata. TCRdb keeps only in-frame clones here, not all; method: immunoSEQ multiplex PCR. Of roughly 190,000 clones detected, 60% to 70% appear once; the ten largest clones hold 0.65% to 0.7%. This sample comprised CD4+ T cells sorted from blood, obtained at week 4, from a patient treated with tofacitinib. The receptors come from a human donor with alopecia areata. CDR3s include the opening cysteine and the closing phenylalanine or tryptophan. The D gene is left open where the match is weak. Size tells how often a clone was seen (once, few, many) or the class of an expanded clone, and some rows leave it out.

D	size	V	J	DNA	CDR3
NA	NA	TRBV28	TRBJ2-6	TGTGCCAGCGGGAGGCCCCGCTCTGGGGCCAACGTCCTGACTTTC	CASGRPRSGANVLTF
NA	few	TRBV29-1	TRBJ1-1	TGCTCCCTCGGGGTAGACACTGAAGCTTTCTTT	CSLGVDTEAFF
NA	NA	TRBV5-1	TRBJ2-7	TGCGCCAGCAGCTTGGACAGGGTCTACGAGCAGTACTTC	CASSLDRVYEQYF
NA	few	TRBV7-3	TRBJ2-1	TGTGCCAGCAGCTTAGATCCTAGCTCCTACAATGAGCAGTTCTTC	CASSLDPSSYNEQFF
TRBD2	NA	TRBV10-3	TRBJ2-1	TGTGCCATCTCCGCGGGAGGAAACAATGAGCAGTTCTTC	CAISAGGNNEQFF
TRBD2	few	TRBV9	TRBJ2-5	TGTGCCAGCAGCGCCGGGACTAGAGGAGAGACCCAGTACTTC	CASSAGTRGETQYF
NA	NA	TRBV5-4	TRBJ1-3	TGTGCCAGCAACTCTGGGGTCGGAAACACCATATATTTT	CASNSGVGNTIYF
NA	NA	TRBV29-1	TRBJ1-1	TGCAGCGTTGAAGTGGGGCTGACGAACACTGAAGCTTTCTTT	CSVEVGLTNTEAFF
NA	once	TRBV7-9	TRBJ1-2	TGTGCCAGCAGCTTAGAATCTCAGAGGGGCTACACCTTC	CASSLESQRGYTF
NA	few	TRBV10-3	TRBJ2-1	TGTGCCATCAGTGAGTCTGACAAGAGCTCCTACAATGAGCAGTTCTTC	CAISESDKSSYNEQFF
NA	few	TRBV19	TRBJ2-3	TGTGCCAGTAGTATCATGTCCCGGAGGGATACGCAGTATTTT	CASSIMSRRDTQYF
NA	few	TRBV29-1	TRBJ2-6	TGCAGCGTTGGTATGTACATCTCTGGGGCCAACGTCCTGACTTTC	CSVGMYISGANVLTF
NA	NA	TRBV5-5	TRBJ1-5	TGTGCCAGCAGCTCCGACAGCAATCAGCCCCAGCATTTT	CASSSDSNQPQHF
TRBD1	NA	TRBV2	TRBJ2-1	TGTGCCAGCAGATGGGGACAGGGGACCTACAATGAGCAGTTCTTC	CASRWGQGTYNEQFF
NA	NA	TRBV5-1	TRBJ2-7	TGCGCCAGCAGCTTGCAGGGAACCTACGAGCAGTACTTC	CASSLQGTYEQYF
NA	NA	TRBV29-1	TRBJ2-2	TGCAACCCCGGCGGGCGGATCGATTCCGGGGAGCTGTTTTTT	CNPGGRIDSGELFF
NA	NA	TRBV5-1	TRBJ2-6	TGCGCCAGCAGCTTGGTCCAGTGGTCCGGGGCCAACGTCCTGACTTTC	CASSLVQWSGANVLTF
NA	once	TRBV7-2	TRBJ2-5	TGTGCCAGCAGCTTTGCCCGGGAGACCCAGTACTTC	CASSFARETQYF
TRBD1	NA	TRBV7-8	TRBJ1-2	TGTGCCAGCAGCGAAACGGGACAGGGAATTTCTGGCTACACCTTC	CASSETGQGISGYTF
NA	NA	TRBV5-4	TRBJ2-2	TGTGCCAGCAGCTTGGGTGACCTAGTCTCCGGGGAGCTGTTTTTT	CASSLGDLVSGELFF
NA	NA	TRBV2	TRBJ2-7	TGTGCCAGCAAAGCGACGGAAAAGAACTACGAGCAGTACTTC	CASKATEKNYEQYF
NA	once	TRBV2	TRBJ2-1	TGTGCCAGCAGTGGGGGGACGCGGGTTCAGTTCTTC	CASSGGTRVQFF
NA	NA	TRBV25-1	TRBJ2-7	TGTGCCAGCAGTGCAGATCGCGGGAAGCAGTACTTC	CASSADRGKQYF
NA	once	TRBV7-2	TRBJ2-3	TGTGCCAGCAGCTTAGGGCGCCGCACAGATACGCAGTATTTT	CASSLGRRTDTQYF
NA	NA	TRBV5-1	TRBJ1-5	TGCGCCAGCAGCCCCGGGACAAATAGCAATCAGCCCCAGCATTTT	CASSPGTNSNQPQHF
TRBD2	NA	TRBV11-2	TRBJ2-1	TGTGCCAGCAGCGGACTAGCGGGGAACAATGAGCAGTTCTTC	CASSGLAGNNEQFF
NA	NA	TRBV11-2	TRBJ2-6	TGTGCCAGCAGCTGGGGCTCTGGGGCCAACGTCCTGACTTTC	CASSWGSGANVLTF
TRBD2	once	TRBV6-5	TRBJ2-7	TGTGCCAGCAGTTTAATAGCGGGAGGACCCCACGAGCAGTACTTC	CASSLIAGGPHEQYF
TRBD2	NA	TRBV7-2	TRBJ2-1	TGTGCCAGCAGCCAAACTAGCGGGAGTGGCAATGAGCAGTTCTTC	CASSQTSGSGNEQFF
TRBD2	NA	TRBV30	TRBJ2-1	TGTGCCTCTCGGACTAGCGGGACAGGTTTCTTC	CASRTSGTGFF
NA	NA	TRBV29-1	TRBJ2-3	TGCAGCGCCCGTAAGGGCGATACGCAGTATTTT	CSARKGDTQYF
NA	few	TRBV30	TRBJ1-5	TGTGCCTGGAGTCGGCAAAGCAATCAGCCCCAGCATTTT	CAWSRQSNQPQHF
TRBD1	NA	TRBV29-1	TRBJ1-2	TGCAGCGTTGAGAGGGGGCGCGGCAATGGCTACACCTTC	CSVERGRGNGYTF
TRBD1	NA	TRBV7-2	TRBJ2-7	TGTGCCAGCAGCCCGAAGCCCGGGACAGGAAGAAGTAGGGAGCAGTACTTC	CASSPKPGTGRSREQYF
NA	few	TRBV29-1	TRBJ2-3	TGCAGCGTTGAAAGTTGGTTGGGAGCAGATACGCAGTATTTT	CSVESWLGADTQYF
TRBD1	NA	TRBV4-1	TRBJ2-7	TGCGCCAGCAGCAGGCGGGACAGGTCCTACGAGCAGTACTTC	CASSRRDRSYEQYF
NA	NA	TRBV6-1	TRBJ1-1	TGTGCCAGCAGTCGAATTGGACTTATGAACACTGAAGCTTTCTTT	CASSRIGLMNTEAFF
NA	NA	TRBV28	TRBJ2-3	TGTGCCAGCAGTTTAGGAGGAGCCCGCACACCAGATACGCAGTATTTT	CASSLGGARTPDTQYF
NA	NA	TRBV29-1	TRBJ2-6	TGCAGCGCTTCGGACCGCCCTGGGGCCAACGTCCTGACTTTC	CSASDRPGANVLTF
TRBD1	NA	TRBV2	TRBJ2-2	TGTGCCAGCAGCGGCGCCAGGGGGTCCACCGGGGAGCTGTTTTTT	CASSGARGSTGELFF
NA	NA	TRBV19	TRBJ1-2	TGTGCCAGTAGTGAGGTCGGGGCCCAAACTGGGAACTATGGCTACACCTTC	CASSEVGAQTGNYGYTF
NA	NA	TRBV9	TRBJ1-5	TGTGCCAGCAGCGGGGGTAGCAATCAGCCCCAGCATTTT	CASSGGSNQPQHF
NA	few	TRBV7-9	TRBJ2-7	TGTGCCAGCAGCCGGGGAGACTACGAGCAGTACTTC	CASSRGDYEQYF
NA	few	TRBV4-1	TRBJ1-4	TGCGCCAGCAGCCGCGCGGGGGGAACAGGAGGAACAACTAATGAAAAACTGTTTTTT	CASSRAGGTGGTTNEKLFF
NA	NA	TRBV9	TRBJ1-2	TGTGCCAGCAGCGTAGAGGAGGGACTTCATGGCTACACCTTC	CASSVEEGLHGYTF
NA	NA	TRBV4-2	TRBJ2-3	TGTGCCAGCACCCCTCGACCCGGGGATACGCAGTATTTT	CASTPRPGDTQYF
TRBD2	NA	TRBV7-2	TRBJ2-7	TGTGCCAGCAGGGCACGGGAGGGCTTCTACGAGCAGTACTTC	CASRAREGFYEQYF
NA	few	TRBV29-1	TRBJ1-1	TGCAGCGTTGAAACAGGGAACACTGAAGCTTTCTTT	CSVETGNTEAFF
TRBD2	NA	TRBV7-8	TRBJ2-3	TGTGCCAGCAGCTTACGCGACCCGGGAGGTGGGTCAGATACGCAGTATTTT	CASSLRDPGGGSDTQYF
NA	NA	TRBV6-1	TRBJ2-3	TGTGCCATCAGTGAGACAGCTAGCACAGATACGCAGTATTTT	CAISETASTDTQYF
TRBD2	NA	TRBV29-1	TRBJ2-7	TGCAGCGTTGAAGATCCTCTAGCGGGAGGGATATACGAGCAGTACTTC	CSVEDPLAGGIYEQYF
NA	few	TRBV6-1	TRBJ2-7	TGTGCCAGCAACAGGAGGAGCTCCTACGAGCAGTACTTC	CASNRRSSYEQYF
TRBD1	NA	TRBV30	TRBJ2-7	TGTGCCTGGAGTAGCGGGACAGGGCCACAAGAGTACTTC	CAWSSGTGPQEYF
NA	NA	TRBV27	TRBJ1-2	TGTGCCAGCAGTTTTAGGGGCAGGGTGGGCTATGGCTACACCTTC	CASSFRGRVGYGYTF
NA	NA	TRBV30	TRBJ2-3	TGTGCCTGGAGCAACTACCCCACGTGGGGACCAGATACGCAGTATTTT	CAWSNYPTWGPDTQYF